The 17 T cell receptor beta chains presented below share a single source sample, sequenced in a study of T cell repertoires in cytomegalovirus infection. The antigens of these receptors remain unknown. Each CDR3 protein gets one entry after TCRdb re-called the reads with MiXCR. The sample consists of 650,000 to 850,000 distinct CDR3 sequences, 29% of them appearing once. The sample here was cultured CD8+ T cells from PBMCs, taken from culture after CMV antigen stimulation. Every receptor here comes from a human donor in good health (CMV status not recorded). Some clones in this sample may be carry-over from other donors' samples.

This clonotype was seen only a few times. The chain is built from TRBV2 and TRBJ1-1; D not certain. The CDR3 runs 14 residues. Trimming shortened V by 3 bases and J by 3 bases, and 11 bases separated the two germline ends. Germline V gene lookup returns CDR1 SNHLY and CDR2 FYNNEI. As DNA, the CDR3 is TGTGCCAGCAGTGAGCTGTGGGAGGACACTGAAGCTTTCTTT. Translating gives CASSELWEDTEAFF.

The V call is TRBV25-1, the J call TRBJ1-3; D not resolved. The CDR3 consists of 15 residues. From germline, CDR1 is MGHDK and CDR2 SYGVNS. V was clipped by 4 bases and J by 4 bases, with 14 bases between them. CDR3 region: CASSGFSASGNTIYF. The CDR3 coding sequence is TGTGCCAGCAGTGGATTTTCGGCTAGCGGAAACACCATATATTTT.

The CDR3 DNA follows: TGTGCCAGCAGTCTAGTAGCGGGGGCCTTCAATGAGCAGTTCTTC. This codes for CASSLVAGAFNEQFF. The chain combines TRBV27 with TRBJ2-1; 9 nucleotides agree with TRBD2. CDR1 is MNHEY and CDR2 is SMNVEV in the germline V gene (reference sequence). Unmatched junction bases numbered 8, after V lost 5 bases and J lost 6 bases. CDR3 size: 15 residues.

This clonotype came up many times. The chain joins TRBV7-9 to TRBJ1-5; TRBD1 aligns across 7 bases. CDR3 length equals 13 residues. The J segment lost 9 bases and the V segment lost 5 bases, leaving 7 bases of the junction unmatched. The germline V gene has CDR1 SEHNR and CDR2 FQNEAQ (reference sequence). As DNA, the CDR3 is TGTGCCAGCAGCAGCGACAGGGATAGGCCCCAGCATTTT. It yields the protein CASSSDRDRPQHF.

This clonotype was seen ten or more times. The V gene is TRBV10-3, the J gene TRBJ2-1; 11 bases fit TRBD1. The trim removed 7 bases at V and 7 bases at J, leaving 15 bases unmatched. The CDR3 runs to 17 residues. Germline CDR1 and CDR2: ENHRY and SYGVKD. CDR3 loop: CAITVTPLDRGRNEQFF. CDR3 sequence (DNA): TGTGCCATCACCGTTACCCCCTTGGACAGGGGGCGAAATGAGCAGTTCTTC.

This clonotype came up a few times. The rearrangement links TRBV14 to TRBJ2-1, with 8 bases fitting TRBD2. The V segment lost 4 bases and the J segment 4 bases; nucleotides outside the gene matches: 12. Germline loops: CDR1 SGHDN, CDR2 FVKESK. The CDR3 is 17 amino acids. The CDR3 region is CASSLRHRSGGYNEQFF. The CDR3 coding sequence is TGTGCCAGCAGCCTACGCCATAGGAGCGGGGGATACAATGAGCAGTTCTTC.

In this sample, this clonotype turned up a few times. This chain connects TRBV12-3 or TRBV12-4 to TRBJ1-4, with 9 bases that match TRBD1. The CDR3 loop spans 15 amino acids. Losses at the gene ends were 5 bases for V and 7 bases for J; bases not matched to a gene: 8. CDR3 in DNA: TGTGCCAGCAGTCGCCCTCCGGGACAGGGTGAAAAACTGTTTTTT. Its translation: CASSRPPGQGEKLFF.

The CDR3 bases are TGTGCCAGCAGTTCCCCGGGACTTCGGCCAGATACGCAGTATTTT. Amino acid sequence: CASSSPGLRPDTQYF. V gene TRBV6-6 combines with J gene TRBJ2-3, with D tentatively TRBD2 (6 bases). V lost 4 bases, J lost 4 bases, and 15 bases lay in between. The CDR3 is made up of 15 amino acids. Germline V CDR1 and CDR2: MNHNY, SVGAGI (reference sequence).

In its sample, this clonotype was seen a few times. This chain joins TRBV5-4 and TRBJ1-3; 8 bases align to TRBD1. CDR3 length: 16 amino acids. Germline V gene sequence: CDR1 SGHNT, CDR2 YYREEE (reference sequence). With V trimmed by 5 bases and J by 1 base, 8 bases remained unmatched. The CDR3 reads CASSPRDRLSGNTIYF. The CDR3 DNA follows: TGTGCCAGCAGTCCCCGGGACAGGCTATCTGGAAACACCATATATTTT.

The chain is built from TRBV6-2 or TRBV6-3 and TRBJ2-3; D might be TRBD1 (6 bases). This CDR3 is 15 amino acids long. Trimming took off 7 bases at V and 2 bases at J, with 16 bases between the two ends. The germline V gene encodes CDR1 MNHEY and CDR2 SVGEGT. The CDR3 sequence: CASKQGILHTDTQYF. The CDR3 nucleotides read TGTGCCAGCAAGCAGGGGATCTTACACACAGATACGCAGTATTTT.

The rearrangement joins TRBV27 to TRBJ2-5; no firm D call. The CDR3 runs 13 residues. The V and J ends lost 2 bases and 1 base respectively, with 5 bases between them. Germline V lookup: CDR1 MNHEY, CDR2 SMNVEV (reference sequence). The CDR3 is CASSLNGQETQYF. For the CDR3, the DNA is TGTGCCAGCAGTTTAAACGGCCAAGAGACCCAGTACTTC.

The rearrangement links TRBV7-8 to TRBJ2-7; 9 positions match TRBD1. The trim removed 5 bases at V and 7 bases at J, leaving 6 bases unmatched. The V gene's germline CDR1 is SGHVS and CDR2 FQNEAQ. The CDR3 covers 13 residues. CDR3 coding DNA: TGTGCCAGCAGCCCAGGGACAGGGAGGGAGCAGTACGTC. Its protein product is CASSPGTGREQYV.

This rearrangement joins TRBV19 to TRBJ1-3, with 9 positions matching TRBD1. CDR1 is LNHDA, CDR2 SQIVND, per germline (reference sequence). J gave up 0 bases and V 6 bases, and 3 bases lay outside the gene matches. This CDR3 is 15 amino acids long. This CDR3 reads CASRTTGGSGNTIYF. The DNA of the CDR3 is TGTGCCAGTAGAACGACAGGGGGCTCTGGAAACACCATATATTTT.

The chain combines TRBV14 with TRBJ1-6, with a tentative D call TRBD1 (5 bases). Looked up from germline, CDR1 is SGHDN and CDR2 is FVKESK. There are 15 residues in the CDR3. Trimming cost V 8 bases and J 6 bases, with 17 bases left between them. The chain's CDR3 is CASRPGPGINSPLHF. CDR3 nucleotides: TGTGCCAGCCGACCCGGGCCAGGGATTAATTCACCCCTCCACTTT.

V usage is TRBV10-3 and J usage is TRBJ2-3; D is undetermined. Trimming left V 4 bases short and J 1 base short, with 12 bases between. CDR1 and CDR2 from the germline V gene are ENHRY and SYGVKD. CDR3 size: 15 residues. CDR3 coding DNA: TGTGCCATCAGTGGACGGGCTGCGGGCACAGATACGCAGTATTTT. Translated: CAISGRAAGTDTQYF.

The table lists this clonotype with many counts. This rearrangement joins TRBV7-9 to TRBJ1-4; the D gene is possibly TRBD1 (5 bases). This CDR3 spans 11 amino acids. Between the trimmed V and J ends, which lost 1 base and 14 bases, there was a span of 8 bases. Germline V gene data show CDR1 as SEHNR and CDR2 as FQNEAQ (reference sequence). The CDR3 DNA reads as TGTGCCAGCAGCTTAGGGGGGGTTCTGTTTTTT. Translating it yields CASSLGGVLFF.

The chain combines TRBV29-1 with TRBJ1-2, with 8 nucleotides matching TRBD1. Per the germline V gene, CDR1 is SQVTM and CDR2 is ANQGSEA. V was pared by 7 bases and J by 8 bases, with 12 bases of the junction left unmatched. The CDR3 is 13 residues long. This CDR3 reads CSARDRRDGGYTF. The CDR3 nucleotides read TGCAGCGCTAGGGACAGGAGAGATGGAGGCTACACCTTC.